A selection of T cell receptor beta chains follows, all from one sample in a study of OX40 agonist ivuxolimab in advanced cancers. Here immunoSEQ multiplex PCR was the method, and the copy in TCRdb shows in-frame clones only, minus some. The sample yields roughly 60,000 clones, around four fifths seen once. Material: CD4+ or CD8+ T cells sorted from blood, obtained in a trial of the OX40 agonist ivuxolimab. Every receptor here comes from an adult with an advanced solid tumor such as melanoma, head and neck, liver or kidney cancer. Each CDR3 is given with its conserved first and last residue. A D gene is named only where the DNA matches it firmly. Not every row has a clone size; where given, it reads once, few, many or a size class.

D: TRBD2; J: TRBJ2-1; V: TRBV30; length: 16; size: .; DNA: TGTGCCTGGAGTGCCTTACTAGCGGGAGGTGACAATGAGCAGTTCTTC; CDR3: CAWSALLAGGDNEQFF
D: .; J: TRBJ1-1; V: TRBV27; length: 13; size: .; DNA: TGTGCCAGCAGTTTAGGACGGTACACTGAAGCTTTCTTT; CDR3: CASSLGRYTEAFF
D: .; J: TRBJ1-4; V: TRBV5-1; length: 15; size: .; DNA: TGCGCCAGCAGCTTGGAAGGGGGAAGTTTTGAAAAACTGTTTTTT; CDR3: CASSLEGGSFEKLFF
D: .; J: TRBJ1-1; V: TRBV11-2; length: 14; size: .; DNA: TGTGCCAGCAGCTTAGGCTCAGTCACATCAGAGGCTTTCTTT; CDR3: CASSLGSVTSEAFF
D: .; J: TRBJ2-5; V: TRBV4-2; length: 12; size: .; DNA: TGTGCCAGCAGCCAAGAAGGAGAGACCCAGTACTTC; CDR3: CASSQEGETQYF
D: .; J: TRBJ2-3; V: TRBV2; length: 15; size: .; DNA: TGTGCCAGTGCAATCACCGCGGGGTCCACAGATACGCAGTATTTT; CDR3: CASAITAGSTDTQYF
D: .; J: TRBJ2-2; V: TRBV6-6; length: 13; size: .; DNA: TGTGCCAGCACTGAAACTGGAACCGGGGAGCTGTTTTTT; CDR3: CASTETGTGELFF
D: .; J: TRBJ2-2; V: TRBV7-3; length: 13; size: .; DNA: TGTGCCAGCAGCGCTCTATACACCGGGGAGCTGTTTTTT; CDR3: CASSALYTGELFF
D: TRBD1; J: TRBJ2-2; V: TRBV19; length: 15; size: .; DNA: TGTGCCACCAGGCCCGGGACAGGATACACCGGGGAGCTGTTTTTT; CDR3: CATRPGTGYTGELFF
D: .; J: TRBJ1-4; V: TRBV5-5; length: 16; size: few; DNA: TGTGCCAGCAGCTTTGAGGGTATTGCAACTAATGAAAAACTGTTTTTT; CDR3: CASSFEGIATNEKLFF
D: .; J: TRBJ2-1; V: TRBV7-3; length: 14; size: .; DNA: TGTGCCAGCAGCGGCGGGGGGACAGGCGATGAGCAGTTCTTC; CDR3: CASSGGGTGDEQFF
D: .; J: TRBJ2-5; V: TRBV7-9; length: 16; size: .; DNA: TGTGCCAGCAGCTTAGCATTGCTAGGGGAACGTGAGACCCAGTACTTC; CDR3: CASSLALLGERETQYF
D: .; J: TRBJ1-3; V: TRBV19; length: 12; size: .; DNA: TGTGCCAGTCAAGATCCTGGAAACACCATATATTTT; CDR3: CASQDPGNTIYF
D: .; J: TRBJ2-6; V: TRBV19; length: 17; size: .; DNA: TGTGCCAGCAAACCGGGACATACACTCTCTGGGGCCAACGTCCTGACTTTC; CDR3: CASKPGHTLSGANVLTF
D: .; J: TRBJ2-3; V: TRBV5-1; length: 15; size: .; DNA: TGCGCCAGCAGCTTCGGGACGCTCAGCACAGATACGCAGTATTTT; CDR3: CASSFGTLSTDTQYF
D: .; J: TRBJ2-7; V: TRBV28; length: 17; size: .; DNA: TGTGCCAGCAGTTTTAACTGGTTGGAGGTAAGCTCCTACGAGCAGTACTTC; CDR3: CASSFNWLEVSSYEQYF
D: TRBD1; J: TRBJ1-5; V: TRBV4-2; length: 17; size: .; DNA: TGTGCCAGCAGCCAGACCGGGACAGGGGGCAAGGGTCAGCCCCAGCATTTT; CDR3: CASSQTGTGGKGQPQHF
D: TRBD1; J: TRBJ2-7; V: TRBV7-2; length: 15; size: .; DNA: TGTGCCAGCAGCGCTTCCGGGACAGGCTACTACGAGCAGTACTTC; CDR3: CASSASGTGYYEQYF
D: .; J: TRBJ2-1; V: TRBV5-6; length: 13; size: .; DNA: TGTGCCAGCAGGGGGGGACAGCACAATGAGCAGTTCTTC; CDR3: CASRGGQHNEQFF
D: .; J: TRBJ2-1; V: TRBV6-6; length: 15; size: once; DNA: TGTGCCACGGGAGCAGGGCGATACTCATACAATGAGCAGTTCTTC; CDR3: CATGAGRYSYNEQFF
D: .; J: TRBJ1-1; V: TRBV30; length: 14; size: .; DNA: TGTGCCCTGCGGCGGGGGGGATTGTCTCCTGAAGCTTTCTTT; CDR3: CALRRGGLSPEAFF
D: .; J: TRBJ2-3; V: TRBV28; length: 14; size: .; DNA: TGTGCCAGCAGGGAATCCAGGGACCGAATTACGCAGTATTTT; CDR3: CASRESRDRITQYF